One TCR beta chain is described in this entry. Trimming removed 8 bases at V and 2 bases at J, with 9 bases between. CDR3 size: 12 residues. The germline V gene encodes CDR1 MNHEY and CDR2 SVGAGI. The sample is drawn from a study of Ad26.COV2.S vaccination and SARS-CoV-2 variants. Background on the study: Donor participated within the Ad26.COV2.S arm of the COV1001 trial. Once or twice, 56 days apart, Ad26.COV2.S was delivered intramuscularly.

Sequenced by immunoSEQ multiplex PCR; TCRdb stores in-frame clones only, minus some. The repertoire includes about 380,000 clones, under 90% of them detected once, and more than 7% sits in the top ten. Treatment in this sample: around 19 received Ad26.COV2.S at low or high dose, single or two shots; about 5 received placebo; per-sample allocation not given. Material that was analyzed had been drawn on day 63 after the first vaccine or placebo injection. Boston hosted the donor, who was an adult aged 18-55 years. The chain links TRBV6-5 to TRBJ1-2; no clear D gene. The sequence derives from a person between 18 and 65 years old who received the Ad26.COV2.S COVID-19 vaccine or a placebo. Sequencing was performed on peripheral blood, taken in a trial of Ad26.COV2.S vaccine versus placebo. CDR3 in amino acids: CASSNMNYGYTF. The DNA for the CDR3 is TGTGCCAGCTCTAACATGAACTATGGCTACACCTTC.